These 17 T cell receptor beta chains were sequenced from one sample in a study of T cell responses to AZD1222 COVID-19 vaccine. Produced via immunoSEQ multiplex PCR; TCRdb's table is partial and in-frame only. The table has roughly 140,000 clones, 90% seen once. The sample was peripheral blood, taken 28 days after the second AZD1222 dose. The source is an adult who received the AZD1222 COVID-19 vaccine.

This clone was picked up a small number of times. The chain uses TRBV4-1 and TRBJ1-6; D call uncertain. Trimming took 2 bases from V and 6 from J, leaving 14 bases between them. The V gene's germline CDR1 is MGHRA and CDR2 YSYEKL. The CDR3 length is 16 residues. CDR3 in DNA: TGCGCCAGCAGCCAAAAAAACCGGACTTCTAATTCACCCCTCCACTTT. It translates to CASSQKNRTSNSPLHF.

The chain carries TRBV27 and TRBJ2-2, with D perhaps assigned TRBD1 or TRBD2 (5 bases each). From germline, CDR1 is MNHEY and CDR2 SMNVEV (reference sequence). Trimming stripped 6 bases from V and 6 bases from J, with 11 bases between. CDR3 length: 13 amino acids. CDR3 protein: CASRGVRSGELFF. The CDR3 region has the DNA TGTGCCAGCAGGGGGGTTAGGTCCGGGGAGCTGTTTTTT.

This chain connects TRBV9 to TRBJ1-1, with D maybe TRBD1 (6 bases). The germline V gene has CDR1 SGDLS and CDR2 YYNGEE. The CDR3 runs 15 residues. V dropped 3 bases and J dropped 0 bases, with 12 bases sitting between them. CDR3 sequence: CASSGRDNLNTEAFF. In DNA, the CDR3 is TGTGCCAGCAGCGGGCGGGACAATCTGAACACTGAAGCTTTCTTT.

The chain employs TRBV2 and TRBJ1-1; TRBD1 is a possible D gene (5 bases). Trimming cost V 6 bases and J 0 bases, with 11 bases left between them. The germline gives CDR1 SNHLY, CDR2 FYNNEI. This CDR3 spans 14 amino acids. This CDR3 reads CASRLGPMNTEAFF. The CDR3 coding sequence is TGTGCCAGCAGACTGGGACCAATGAACACTGAAGCTTTCTTT. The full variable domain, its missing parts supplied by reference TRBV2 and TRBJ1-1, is EPEVTQTPSHQVTQMGQEVILRCVPISNHLYFYWYRQILGQKVEFLVSFYNNEISEKSEIFDDQFSVERPDGSNFTLKIRSTKLEDSAMYFCASRLGPMNTEAFFGQGTRLTVV.

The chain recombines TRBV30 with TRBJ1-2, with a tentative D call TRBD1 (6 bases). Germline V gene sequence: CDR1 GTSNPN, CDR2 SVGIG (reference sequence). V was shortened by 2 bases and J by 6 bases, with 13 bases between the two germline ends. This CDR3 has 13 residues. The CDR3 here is CAWSTTGYDGYTF. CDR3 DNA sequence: TGTGCCTGGAGTACAACAGGGTATGATGGCTACACCTTC. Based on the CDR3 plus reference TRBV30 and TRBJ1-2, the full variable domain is SQTIHQWPATLVQPVGSPLSLECTVEGTSNPNLYWYRQAAGRGLQLLFYSVGIGQISSEVPQNLSASRPQDRQFILSSKKLLLSDSGFYLCAWSTTGYDGYTFGSGTRLTVV.

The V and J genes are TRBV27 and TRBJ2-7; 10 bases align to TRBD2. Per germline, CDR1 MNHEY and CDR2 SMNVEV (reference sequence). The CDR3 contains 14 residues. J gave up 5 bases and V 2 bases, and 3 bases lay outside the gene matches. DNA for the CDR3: TGTGCCAGCAGTTTACTAGCGGGAGCCCACGAGCAGTACTTC. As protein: CASSLLAGAHEQYF.

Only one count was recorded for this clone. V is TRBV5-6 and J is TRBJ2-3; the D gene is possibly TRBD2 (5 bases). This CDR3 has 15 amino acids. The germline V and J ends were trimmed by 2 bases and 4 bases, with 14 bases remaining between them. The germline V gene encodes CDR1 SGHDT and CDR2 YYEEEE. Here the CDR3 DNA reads TGTGCCAGCAGCTTAATTAGCGATCGCCCAGATACGCAGTATTTT. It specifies CASSLISDRPDTQYF.

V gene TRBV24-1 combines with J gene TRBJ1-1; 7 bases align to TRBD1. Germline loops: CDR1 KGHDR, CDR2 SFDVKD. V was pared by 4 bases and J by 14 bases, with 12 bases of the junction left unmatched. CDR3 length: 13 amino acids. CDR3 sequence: CATSEGDRAGLFF. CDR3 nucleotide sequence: TGTGCCACCAGTGAGGGCGACAGGGCGGGACTGTTCTTT.

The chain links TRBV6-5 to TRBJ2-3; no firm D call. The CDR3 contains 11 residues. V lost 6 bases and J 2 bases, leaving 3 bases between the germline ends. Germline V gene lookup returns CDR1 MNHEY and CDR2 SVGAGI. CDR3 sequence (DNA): TGTGCCAGCAGCAACACAGATACGCAGTATTTT. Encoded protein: CASSNTDTQYF.

The CDR3 protein is CASSLGTSGRREKLFF. The CDR3 DNA reads as TGTGCCAGCAGCTTAGGGACTAGCGGGAGGCGTGAAAAACTGTTTTTT. The V gene is TRBV7-9, the J gene TRBJ1-4; D ambiguous. Germline V gene lookup returns CDR1 SEHNR and CDR2 FQNEAQ (reference sequence). V lost 1 base, J lost 7 bases, and 16 bases lay in between. The CDR3 consists of 16 residues.

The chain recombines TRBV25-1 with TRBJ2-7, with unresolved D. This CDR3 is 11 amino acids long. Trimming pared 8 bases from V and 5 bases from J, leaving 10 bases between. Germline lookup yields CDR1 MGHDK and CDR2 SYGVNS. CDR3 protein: CASWARHEQYF. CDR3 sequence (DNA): TGTGCCAGCTGGGCCCGCCACGAGCAGTACTTC.

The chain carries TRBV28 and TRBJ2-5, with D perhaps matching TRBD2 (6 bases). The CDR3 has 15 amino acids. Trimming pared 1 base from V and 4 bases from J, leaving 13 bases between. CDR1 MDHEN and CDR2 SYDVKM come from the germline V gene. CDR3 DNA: TGTGCCAGCAGTTTATTTACGGGAGCGGGAGAGACCCAGTACTTC. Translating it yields CASSLFTGAGETQYF.

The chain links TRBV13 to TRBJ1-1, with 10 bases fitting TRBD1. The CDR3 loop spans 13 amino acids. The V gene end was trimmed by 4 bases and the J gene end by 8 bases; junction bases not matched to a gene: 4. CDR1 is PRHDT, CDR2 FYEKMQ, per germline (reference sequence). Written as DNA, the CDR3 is TGTGCCAGCAGCTCCGACAGGGGGCAAGAAGCTTTCTTT. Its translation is CASSSDRGQEAFF. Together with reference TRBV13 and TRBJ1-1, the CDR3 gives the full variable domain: AAGVIQSPRHLIKEKRETATLKCYPIPRHDTVYWYQQGPGQDPQFLISFYEKMQSDKGSIPDRFSAQQFSDYHSELNMSSLELGDSALYFCASSSDRGQEAFFGQGTRLTVV.

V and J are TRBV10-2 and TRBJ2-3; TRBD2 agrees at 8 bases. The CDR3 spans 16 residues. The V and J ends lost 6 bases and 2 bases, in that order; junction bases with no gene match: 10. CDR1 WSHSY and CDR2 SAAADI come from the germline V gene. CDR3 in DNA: TGCGCCAGCAGCGATACCTTAGCGGGGCACACAGATACGCAGTATTTT. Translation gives CASSDTLAGHTDTQYF.

CDR3 in DNA: TGTGCCAGTAGTCCCCTTGGACAGATGAACACTGAAGCTTTCTTT. Protein sequence: CASSPLGQMNTEAFF. The chain recombines TRBV19 with TRBJ1-1; TRBD1 is a possible D gene (6 bases). Trimming removed 5 bases at V and 0 bases at J, with 13 bases between. This CDR3 contains 15 residues. Germline assignment: CDR1 LNHDA and CDR2 SQIVND (reference sequence).

The DNA of the CDR3 is TGTGCCATCAGTGACCTAGCGACTAGCGGAAGCACAGATACGCAGTATTTT. This sequence encodes CAISDLATSGSTDTQYF. The chain couples TRBV10-3 to TRBJ2-3, with 9 bases fitting TRBD2. The CDR3 is 17 amino acids. J was trimmed by 0 bases and V by 3 bases; bases with no gene match: 7. CDR1 and CDR2 from the germline V gene are ENHRY and SYGVKD.

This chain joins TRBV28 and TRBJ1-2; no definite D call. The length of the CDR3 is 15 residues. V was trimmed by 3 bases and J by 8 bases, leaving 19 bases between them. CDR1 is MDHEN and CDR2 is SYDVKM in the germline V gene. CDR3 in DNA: TGTGCCAGCAGTTTCCGTTTAGAGACTCTAGCGGGCTACACCTTC. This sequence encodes CASSFRLETLAGYTF.